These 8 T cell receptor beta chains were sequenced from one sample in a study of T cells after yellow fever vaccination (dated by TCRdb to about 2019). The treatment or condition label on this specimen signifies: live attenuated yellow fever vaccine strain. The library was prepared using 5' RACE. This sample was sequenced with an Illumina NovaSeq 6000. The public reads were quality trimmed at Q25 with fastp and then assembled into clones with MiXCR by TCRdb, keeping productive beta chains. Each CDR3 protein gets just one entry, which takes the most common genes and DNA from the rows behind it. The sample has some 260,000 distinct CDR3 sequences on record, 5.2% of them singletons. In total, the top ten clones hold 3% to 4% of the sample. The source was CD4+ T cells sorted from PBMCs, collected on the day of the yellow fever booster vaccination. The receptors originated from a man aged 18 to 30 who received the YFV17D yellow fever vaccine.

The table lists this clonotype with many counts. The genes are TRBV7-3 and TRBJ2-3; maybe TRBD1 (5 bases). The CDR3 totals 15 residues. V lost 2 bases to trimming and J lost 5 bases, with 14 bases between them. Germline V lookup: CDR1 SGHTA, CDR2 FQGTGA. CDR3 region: CASSLRRGVEDTQYF. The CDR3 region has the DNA TGTGCCAGCAGCTTACGTAGGGGCGTTGAAGATACGCAGTATTTT.

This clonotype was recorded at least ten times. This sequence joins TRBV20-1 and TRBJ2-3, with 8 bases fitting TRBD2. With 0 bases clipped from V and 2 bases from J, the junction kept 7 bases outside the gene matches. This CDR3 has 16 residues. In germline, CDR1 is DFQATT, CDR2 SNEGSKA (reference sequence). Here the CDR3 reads CSARDGRGAFTDTQYF. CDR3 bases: TGCAGTGCTAGAGATGGGCGGGGGGCCTTCACAGATACGCAGTATTTT.

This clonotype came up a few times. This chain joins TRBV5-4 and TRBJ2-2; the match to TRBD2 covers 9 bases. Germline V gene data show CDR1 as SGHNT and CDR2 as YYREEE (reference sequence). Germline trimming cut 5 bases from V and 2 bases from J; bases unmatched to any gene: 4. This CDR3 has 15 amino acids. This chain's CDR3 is CASRREGVNTGELFF. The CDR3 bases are TGTGCCAGCAGGCGGGAGGGGGTCAACACCGGGGAGCTGTTTTTT.

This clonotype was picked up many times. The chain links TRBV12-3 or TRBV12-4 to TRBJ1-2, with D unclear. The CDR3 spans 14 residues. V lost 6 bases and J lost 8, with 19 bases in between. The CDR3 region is CASSLTGKRDGYTF. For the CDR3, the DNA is TGTGCCAGCAGCCTGACGGGAAAAAGAGACGGCTACACCTTC.

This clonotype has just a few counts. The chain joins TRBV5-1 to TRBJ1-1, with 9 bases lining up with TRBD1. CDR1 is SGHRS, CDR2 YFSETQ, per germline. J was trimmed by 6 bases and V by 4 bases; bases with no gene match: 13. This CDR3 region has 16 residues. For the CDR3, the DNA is TGCGCCAGCAGCCTTGGGAGGACAGGGGTTAGGGCTGAAGCTTTCTTT. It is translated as CASSLGRTGVRAEAFF.

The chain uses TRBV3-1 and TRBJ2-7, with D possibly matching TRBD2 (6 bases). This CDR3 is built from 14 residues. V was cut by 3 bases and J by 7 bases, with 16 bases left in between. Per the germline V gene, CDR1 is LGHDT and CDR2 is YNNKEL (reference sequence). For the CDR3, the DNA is TGTGCCAGCAGCCAGTCAGGCAGGGCGGGAGAGCAGTACGTC. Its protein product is CASSQSGRAGEQYV.

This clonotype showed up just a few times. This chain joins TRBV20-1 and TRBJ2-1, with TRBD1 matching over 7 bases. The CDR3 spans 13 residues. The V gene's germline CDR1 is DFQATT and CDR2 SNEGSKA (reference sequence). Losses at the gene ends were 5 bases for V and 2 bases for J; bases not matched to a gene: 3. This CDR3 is CSAQTGPYNEQFF. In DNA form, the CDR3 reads TGCAGTGCTCAGACAGGGCCCTACAATGAGCAGTTCTTC.

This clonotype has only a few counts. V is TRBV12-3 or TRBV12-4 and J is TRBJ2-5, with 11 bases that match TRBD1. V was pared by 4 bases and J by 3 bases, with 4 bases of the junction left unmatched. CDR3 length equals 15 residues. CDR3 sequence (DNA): TGTGCCAGCAGTTCGGGGACAGGGGGAAAAGAGACCCAGTACTTC. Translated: CASSSGTGGKETQYF.